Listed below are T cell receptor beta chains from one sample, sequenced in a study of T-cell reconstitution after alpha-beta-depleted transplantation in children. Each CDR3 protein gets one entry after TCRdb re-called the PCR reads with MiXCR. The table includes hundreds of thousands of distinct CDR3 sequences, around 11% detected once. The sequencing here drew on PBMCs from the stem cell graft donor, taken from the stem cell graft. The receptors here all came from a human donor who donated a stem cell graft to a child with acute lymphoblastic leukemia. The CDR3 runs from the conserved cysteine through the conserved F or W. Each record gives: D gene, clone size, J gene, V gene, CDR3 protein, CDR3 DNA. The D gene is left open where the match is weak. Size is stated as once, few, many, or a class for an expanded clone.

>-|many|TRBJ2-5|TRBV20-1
CSATPLNQETQYF
TGCAGTGCTACCCCCTTAAACCAAGAGACCCAGTACTTC
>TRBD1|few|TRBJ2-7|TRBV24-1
CAIGQGNGYEQYF
TGTGCCATCGGACAGGGGAACGGCTACGAGCAGTACTTC
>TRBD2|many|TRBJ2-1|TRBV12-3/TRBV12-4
CASSRGLAGVEQFF
TGTGCCAGCAGCAGGGGACTAGCGGGAGTTGAGCAGTTCTTC
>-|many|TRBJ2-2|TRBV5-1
CASSKDGGAFTGELFF
TGCGCCAGCAGCAAGGACGGCGGGGCGTTTACCGGGGAGCTGTTTTTT
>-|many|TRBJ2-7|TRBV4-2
CASSQERPGAYEQYF
TGTGCCAGCAGCCAAGAACGGCCAGGAGCCTACGAGCAGTACTTC
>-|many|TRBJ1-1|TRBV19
CASSKAATNTEAFF
TGTGCCAGTAGTAAAGCAGCTACGAACACTGAAGCTTTCTTT
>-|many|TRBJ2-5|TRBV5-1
CASRLQFGTQETQYF
TGCGCCAGCAGACTCCAGTTCGGCACGCAAGAGACCCAGTACTTC
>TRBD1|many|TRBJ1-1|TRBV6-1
CASSSTGTMNTEAFF
TGTGCCAGCAGCTCGACAGGGACCATGAACACTGAAGCTTTCTTT
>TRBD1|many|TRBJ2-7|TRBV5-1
CASSLGDSSLREQYF
TGCGCCAGCAGCTTGGGGGACAGCAGCCTACGGGAGCAGTACTTC
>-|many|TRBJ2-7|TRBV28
CASSLRPFGRGNYEQYF
TGTGCCAGCAGTCTTCGCCCTTTCGGGCGGGGTAACTACGAGCAGTACTTC
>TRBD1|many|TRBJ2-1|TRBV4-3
CASSQDTGVYNEQFF
TGCGCCAGCAGCCAAGATACAGGGGTTTACAATGAGCAGTTCTTC